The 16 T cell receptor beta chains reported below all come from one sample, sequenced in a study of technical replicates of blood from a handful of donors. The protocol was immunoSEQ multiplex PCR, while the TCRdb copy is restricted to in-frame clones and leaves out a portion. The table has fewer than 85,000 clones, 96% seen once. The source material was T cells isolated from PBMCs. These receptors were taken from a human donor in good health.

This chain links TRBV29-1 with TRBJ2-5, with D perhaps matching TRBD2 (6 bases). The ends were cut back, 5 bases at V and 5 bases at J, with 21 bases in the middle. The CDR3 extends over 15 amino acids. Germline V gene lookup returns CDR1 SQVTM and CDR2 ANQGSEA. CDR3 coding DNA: TGCAGCGTTTCCGAGAGATGGGGGGAAGCCGAGACCCAGTACTTC. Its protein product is CSVSERWGEAETQYF. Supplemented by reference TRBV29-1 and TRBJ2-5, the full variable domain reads SAVISQKPSRDICQRGTSLTIQCQVDSQVTMMFWYRQQPGQSLTLIATANQGSEATYESGFVIDKFPISRPNLTFSTLTVSNMSPEDSSIYLCSVSERWGEAETQYFGPGTRLLVL.

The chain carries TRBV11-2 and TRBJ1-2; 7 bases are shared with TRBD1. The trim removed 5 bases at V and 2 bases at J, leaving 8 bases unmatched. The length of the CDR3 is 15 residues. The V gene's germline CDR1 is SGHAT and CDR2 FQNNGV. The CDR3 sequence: CASSTGTVINYGYTF. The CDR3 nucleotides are TGTGCCAGCAGCACCGGGACAGTAATAAACTATGGCTACACCTTC.

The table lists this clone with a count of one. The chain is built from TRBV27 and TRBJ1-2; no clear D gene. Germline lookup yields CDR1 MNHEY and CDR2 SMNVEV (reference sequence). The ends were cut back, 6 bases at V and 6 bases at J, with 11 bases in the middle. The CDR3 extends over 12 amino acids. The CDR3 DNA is TGTGCCAGCAGCGACGGGTACAATGGCTACACCTTC. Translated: CASSDGYNGYTF.

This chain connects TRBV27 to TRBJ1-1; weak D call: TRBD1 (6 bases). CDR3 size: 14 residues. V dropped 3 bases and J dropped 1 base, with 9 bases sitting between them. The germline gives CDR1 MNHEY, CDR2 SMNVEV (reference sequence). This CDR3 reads CASSLGHRNTEAFF. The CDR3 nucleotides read TGTGCCAGCAGTTTGGGACATCGGAACACTGAAGCTTTCTTT.

Here the CDR3 reads CASSSGQNNQPQHF. The CDR3 coding sequence is TGTGCCAGCAGCTCGGGACAGAACAATCAGCCCCAGCATTTT. V gene TRBV5-4 combines with J gene TRBJ1-5; the match to TRBD1 covers 7 bases. Per the germline V gene, CDR1 is SGHNT and CDR2 is YYREEE (reference sequence). The ends lost 3 bases at V and 3 bases at J; junction bases unmatched: 3. The CDR3 runs to 14 residues.

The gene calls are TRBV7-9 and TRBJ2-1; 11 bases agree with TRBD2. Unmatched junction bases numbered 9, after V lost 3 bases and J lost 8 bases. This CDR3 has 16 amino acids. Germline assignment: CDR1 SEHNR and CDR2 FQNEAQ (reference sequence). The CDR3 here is CASSLSQLAGVHEQFF. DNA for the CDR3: TGTGCCAGCAGCTTGAGCCAACTAGCGGGAGTTCATGAGCAGTTCTTC.

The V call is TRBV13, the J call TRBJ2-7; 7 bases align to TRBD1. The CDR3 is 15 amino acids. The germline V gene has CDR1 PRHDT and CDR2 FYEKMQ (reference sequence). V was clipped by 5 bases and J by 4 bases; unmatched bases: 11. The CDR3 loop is CASSPSQGQPYEQYF. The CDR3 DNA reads TGTGCCAGCAGCCCCTCACAGGGGCAACCTTACGAGCAGTACTTC.

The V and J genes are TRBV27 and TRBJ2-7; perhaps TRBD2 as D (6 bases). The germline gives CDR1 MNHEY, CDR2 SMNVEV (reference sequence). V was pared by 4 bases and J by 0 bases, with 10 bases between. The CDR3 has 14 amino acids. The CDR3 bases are TGTGCCAGCAGTTCCGTGGGGGGCTCCTACGAGCAGTACTTC. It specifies CASSSVGGSYEQYF.

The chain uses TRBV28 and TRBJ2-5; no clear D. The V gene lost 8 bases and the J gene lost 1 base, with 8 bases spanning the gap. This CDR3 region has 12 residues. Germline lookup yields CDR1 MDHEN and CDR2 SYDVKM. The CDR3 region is CASSQVQETQYF. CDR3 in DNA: TGTGCCAGCTCACAAGTCCAAGAGACCCAGTACTTC.

The CDR3 is CSVLQGNTEAFF. Written as DNA, the CDR3 is TGCAGCGTTCTCCAGGGGAACACTGAAGCTTTCTTT. The chain carries TRBV29-1 and TRBJ1-1, with D perhaps TRBD1 (5 bases). Germline lookup yields CDR1 SQVTM and CDR2 ANQGSEA. Trimming took 5 bases from V and 1 from J, leaving 8 bases between them. This CDR3 is 12 amino acids long. Variable domain in full (rest from reference TRBV29-1 and TRBJ1-1): SAVISQKPSRDICQRGTSLTIQCQVDSQVTMMFWYRQQPGQSLTLIATANQGSEATYESGFVIDKFPISRPNLTFSTLTVSNMSPEDSSIYLCSVLQGNTEAFFGQGTRLTVV.

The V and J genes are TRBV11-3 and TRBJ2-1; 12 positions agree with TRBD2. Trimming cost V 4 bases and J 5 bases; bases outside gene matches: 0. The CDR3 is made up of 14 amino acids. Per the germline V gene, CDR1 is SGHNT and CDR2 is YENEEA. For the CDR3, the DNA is TGTGCCAGCAGCTGGACTAGCGGGGACAATGAGCAGTTCTTC. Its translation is CASSWTSGDNEQFF.

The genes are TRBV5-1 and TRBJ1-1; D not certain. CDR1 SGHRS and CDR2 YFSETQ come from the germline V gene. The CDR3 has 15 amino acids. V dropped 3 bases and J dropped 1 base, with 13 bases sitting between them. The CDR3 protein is CASSSVKTGNTEAFF. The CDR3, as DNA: TGCGCCAGCAGCTCGGTCAAGACTGGGAACACTGAAGCTTTCTTT.

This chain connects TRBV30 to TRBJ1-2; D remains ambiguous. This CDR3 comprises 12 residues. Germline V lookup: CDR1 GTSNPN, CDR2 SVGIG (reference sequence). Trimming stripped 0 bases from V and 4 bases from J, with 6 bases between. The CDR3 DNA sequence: TGTGCCTGGAGTGTAACCAGCTATGGCTACACCTTC. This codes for CAWSVTSYGYTF.

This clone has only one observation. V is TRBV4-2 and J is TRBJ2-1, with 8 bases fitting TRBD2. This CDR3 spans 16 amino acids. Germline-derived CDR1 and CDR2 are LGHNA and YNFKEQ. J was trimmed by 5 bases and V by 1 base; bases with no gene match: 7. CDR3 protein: CASSQVGLAGNNEQFF. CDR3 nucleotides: TGTGCCAGCAGCCAAGTTGGCCTAGCGGGCAACAATGAGCAGTTCTTC.

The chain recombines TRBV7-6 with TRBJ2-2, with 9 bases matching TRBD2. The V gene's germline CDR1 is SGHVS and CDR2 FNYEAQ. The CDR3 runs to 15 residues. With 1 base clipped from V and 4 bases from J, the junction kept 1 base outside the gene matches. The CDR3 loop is CASSLGGLATGELFF. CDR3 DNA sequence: TGTGCCAGCAGCTTAGGGGGACTAGCCACCGGGGAGCTGTTTTTT.

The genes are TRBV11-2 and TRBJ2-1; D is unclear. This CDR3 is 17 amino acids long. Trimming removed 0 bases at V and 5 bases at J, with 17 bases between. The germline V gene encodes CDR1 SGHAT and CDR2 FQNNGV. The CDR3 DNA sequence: TGTGCCAGCAGCTTAGATGTGAGGTCTGCTGGTGACAATGAGCAGTTCTTC. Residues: CASSLDVRSAGDNEQFF.